This T cell receptor (beta chain) emerged from a study of cytomegalovirus exposure and HLA in healthy donors. CDR3 length: 13 residues. V was trimmed by 1 base and J by 5 bases, leaving 5 bases between them. Germline values: CDR1 SGHTA, CDR2 FQGNSA. Worth noting for this clone: The target antigen is unknown.

Overall study results and limits: Reports indicated that the classifier achieved high specificity and sensitivity in diagnosing cytomegalovirus status.

With 60 Vbeta and 13 Jbeta primers, the PCR was carried out. Data came from immunoSEQ multiplex PCR; TCRdb stores just in-frame clones and leaves some out. The sample yields under 200,000 clones, about 70% seen once. The receptor was isolated from a woman aged 18-29 years in good health and CMV-seropositive. The sequenced sample was PBMCs. The rearrangement links TRBV7-2 to TRBJ2-2, with TRBD2 as a possible D gene (5 bases). CDR3 amino acids: CASSLVATGELFF. For the CDR3, the DNA is TGTGCCAGCAGCTTAGTAGCGACCGGGGAGCTGTTTTTT.